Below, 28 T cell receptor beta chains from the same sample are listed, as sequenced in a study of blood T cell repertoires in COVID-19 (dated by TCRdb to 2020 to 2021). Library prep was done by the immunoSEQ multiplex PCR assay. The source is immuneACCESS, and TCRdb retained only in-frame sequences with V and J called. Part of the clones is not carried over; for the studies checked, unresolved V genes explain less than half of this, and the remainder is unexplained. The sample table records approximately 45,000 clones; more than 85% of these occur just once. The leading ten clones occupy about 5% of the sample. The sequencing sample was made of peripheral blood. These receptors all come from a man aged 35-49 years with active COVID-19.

Written as DNA, the CDR3 is TGCGCCAGCAGCCAACGTAGGGGGAGCACCGGGGAGCTGTTTTTT. This gives the protein CASSQRRGSTGELFF. This chain uses TRBV4-1 with TRBJ2-2, with D possibly matching TRBD1 (6 bases). Germline CDR1 MGHRA, CDR2 YSYEKL. The CDR3 consists of 15 residues. V gave up 2 bases and J gave up 4 bases, with 11 bases separating them.

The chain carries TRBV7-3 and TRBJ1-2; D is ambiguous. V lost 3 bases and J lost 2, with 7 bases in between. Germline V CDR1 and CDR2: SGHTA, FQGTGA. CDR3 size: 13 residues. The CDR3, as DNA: TGTGCCAGCAGCTTGCCAGGAAACTATGGCTACACCTTC. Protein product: CASSLPGNYGYTF. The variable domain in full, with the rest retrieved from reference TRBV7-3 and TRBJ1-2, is GAGVSQTPSNKVTEKGKYVELRCDPISGHTALYWYRQSLGQGPEFLIYFQGTGAADDSGLPNDRFFAVRPEGSVSTLKIQRTERGDSAVYLCASSLPGNYGYTFGSGTRLTVV.

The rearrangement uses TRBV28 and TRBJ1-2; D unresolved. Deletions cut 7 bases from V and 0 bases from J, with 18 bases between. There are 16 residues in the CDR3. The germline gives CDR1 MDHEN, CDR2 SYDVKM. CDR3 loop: CASTPSGESANYGYTF. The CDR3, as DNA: TGTGCCAGCACCCCCTCGGGTGAGTCGGCTAACTATGGCTACACCTTC.

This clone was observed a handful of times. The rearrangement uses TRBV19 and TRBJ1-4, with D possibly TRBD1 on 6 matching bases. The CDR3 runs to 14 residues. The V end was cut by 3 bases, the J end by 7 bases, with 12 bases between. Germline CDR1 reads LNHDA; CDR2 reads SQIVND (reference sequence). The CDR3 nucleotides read TGTGCCAGTAGTATGAACAGGGTCGGTGAAAAACTGTTTTTT. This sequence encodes CASSMNRVGEKLFF.

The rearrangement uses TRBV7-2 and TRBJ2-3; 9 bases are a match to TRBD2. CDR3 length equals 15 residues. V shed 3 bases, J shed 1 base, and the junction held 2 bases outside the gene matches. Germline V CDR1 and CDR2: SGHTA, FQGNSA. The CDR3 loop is CASSFAGGRTDTQYF. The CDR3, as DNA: TGTGCCAGCAGCTTCGCGGGAGGGCGCACAGATACGCAGTATTTT.

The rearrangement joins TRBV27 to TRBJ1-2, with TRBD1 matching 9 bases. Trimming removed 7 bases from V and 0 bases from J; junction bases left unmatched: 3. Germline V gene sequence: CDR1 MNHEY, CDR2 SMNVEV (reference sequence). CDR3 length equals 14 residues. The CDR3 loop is CASTRTGANYGYTF. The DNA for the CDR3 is TGTGCCAGCACTCGGACAGGGGCTAACTATGGCTACACCTTC.

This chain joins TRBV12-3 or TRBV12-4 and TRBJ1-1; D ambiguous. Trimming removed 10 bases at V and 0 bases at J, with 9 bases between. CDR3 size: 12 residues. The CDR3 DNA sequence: TGTGCCACCAAGGGAGTGAACACTGAAGCTTTCTTT. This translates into CATKGVNTEAFF.

The DNA of the CDR3 is TGTGCCAGCAGCTTAGAGGTTAGTAGCGCTGAAGCTTTCTTT. Protein: CASSLEVSSAEAFF. The chain combines TRBV5-4 with TRBJ1-1, with D uncertain. Trimming removed 2 bases at V and 6 bases at J, with 14 bases between. Germline V lookup: CDR1 SGHNT, CDR2 YYREEE (reference sequence). The CDR3 has 14 residues.

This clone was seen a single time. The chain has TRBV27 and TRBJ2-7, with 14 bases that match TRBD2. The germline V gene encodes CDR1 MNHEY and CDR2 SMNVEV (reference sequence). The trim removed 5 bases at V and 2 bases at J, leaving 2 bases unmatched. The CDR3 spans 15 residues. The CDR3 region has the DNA TGTGCCAGCAGTCCGACTAGCGGGAGGGCCTACGAGCAGTACTTC. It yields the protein CASSPTSGRAYEQYF.

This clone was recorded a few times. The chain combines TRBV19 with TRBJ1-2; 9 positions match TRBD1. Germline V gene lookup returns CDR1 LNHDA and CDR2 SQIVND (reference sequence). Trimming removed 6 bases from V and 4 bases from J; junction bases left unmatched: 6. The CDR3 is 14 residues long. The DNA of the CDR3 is TGTGCCAGTAGACCGGGACAGGGTCCCTATGGCTACACCTTC. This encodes CASRPGQGPYGYTF.

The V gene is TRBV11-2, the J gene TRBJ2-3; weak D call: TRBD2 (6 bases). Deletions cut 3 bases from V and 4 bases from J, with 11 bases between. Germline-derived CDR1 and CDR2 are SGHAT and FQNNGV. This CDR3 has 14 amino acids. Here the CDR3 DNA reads TGTGCCAGCAGCTTTGGGGACTCGGCAGATACGCAGTATTTT. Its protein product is CASSFGDSADTQYF.

CDR3 protein: CASSATGGSSPLHF. The CDR3 DNA sequence: TGTGCCAGCAGCGCAACAGGGGGCTCTTCACCCCTCCACTTT. This sequence joins TRBV7-9 and TRBJ1-6; 9 positions match TRBD1. V gave up 5 bases and J gave up 9 bases; unmatched junction bases: 5. The CDR3 is 14 residues long. Germline CDR1 and CDR2: SEHNR and FQNEAQ (reference sequence).

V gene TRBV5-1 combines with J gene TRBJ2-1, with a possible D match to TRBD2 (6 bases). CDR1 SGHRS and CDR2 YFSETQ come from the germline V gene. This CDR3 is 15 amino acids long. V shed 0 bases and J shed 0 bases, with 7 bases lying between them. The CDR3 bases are TGCGCCAGCAGCTTGGGGAGGGCCTCCTACAATGAGCAGTTCTTC. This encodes CASSLGRASYNEQFF.

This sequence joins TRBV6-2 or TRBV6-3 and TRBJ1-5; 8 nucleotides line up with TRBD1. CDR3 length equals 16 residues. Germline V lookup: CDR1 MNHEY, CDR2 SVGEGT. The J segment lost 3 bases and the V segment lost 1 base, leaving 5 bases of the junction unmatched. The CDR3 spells CASSYFQGADNQPQHF. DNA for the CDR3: TGTGCCAGCAGTTACTTCCAGGGGGCCGACAATCAGCCCCAGCATTTT.

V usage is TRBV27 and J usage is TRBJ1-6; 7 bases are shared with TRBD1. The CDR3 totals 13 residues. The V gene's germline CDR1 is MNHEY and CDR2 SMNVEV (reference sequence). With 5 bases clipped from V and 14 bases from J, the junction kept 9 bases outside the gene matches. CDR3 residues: CASSGDSGLALHF. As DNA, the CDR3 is TGTGCCAGCAGTGGGGACAGCGGTTTGGCCCTCCACTTT.

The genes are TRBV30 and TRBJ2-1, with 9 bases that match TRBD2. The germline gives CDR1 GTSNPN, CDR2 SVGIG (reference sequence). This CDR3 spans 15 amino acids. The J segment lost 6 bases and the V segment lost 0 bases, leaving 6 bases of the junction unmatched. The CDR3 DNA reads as TGTGCCTGGAGTGTAAGGGGACTAGCATTCAATGAGCAGTTCTTC. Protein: CAWSVRGLAFNEQFF.

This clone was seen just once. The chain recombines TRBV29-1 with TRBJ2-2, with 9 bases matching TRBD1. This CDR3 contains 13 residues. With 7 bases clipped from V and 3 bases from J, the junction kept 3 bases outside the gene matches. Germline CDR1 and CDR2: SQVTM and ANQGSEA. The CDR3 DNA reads TGCAGCGCTCGGACAGGGGACACCGGGGAGCTGTTTTTT. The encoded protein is CSARTGDTGELFF.

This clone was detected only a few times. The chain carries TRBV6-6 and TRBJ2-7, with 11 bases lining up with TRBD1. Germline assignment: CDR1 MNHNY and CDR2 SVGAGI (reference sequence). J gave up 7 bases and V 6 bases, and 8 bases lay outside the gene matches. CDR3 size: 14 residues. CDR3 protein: CASSPEDRGQEQYF. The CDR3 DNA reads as TGTGCCAGCAGCCCTGAGGACAGGGGGCAAGAGCAGTACTTC.

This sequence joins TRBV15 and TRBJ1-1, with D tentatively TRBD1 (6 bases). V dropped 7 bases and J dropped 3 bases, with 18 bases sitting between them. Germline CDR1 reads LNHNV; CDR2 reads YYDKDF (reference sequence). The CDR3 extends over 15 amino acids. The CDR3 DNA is TGTGCCACCACCCCAGGGGCCCATTTGTACACTGAAGCTTTCTTT. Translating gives CATTPGAHLYTEAFF.

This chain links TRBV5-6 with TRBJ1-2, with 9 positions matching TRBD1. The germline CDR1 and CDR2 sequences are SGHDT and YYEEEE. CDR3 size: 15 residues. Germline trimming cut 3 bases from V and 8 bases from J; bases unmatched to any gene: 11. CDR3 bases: TGTGCCAGCAGCTGGTGGGACAGGGATTCGGGAGGCTACACCTTC. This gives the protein CASSWWDRDSGGYTF.

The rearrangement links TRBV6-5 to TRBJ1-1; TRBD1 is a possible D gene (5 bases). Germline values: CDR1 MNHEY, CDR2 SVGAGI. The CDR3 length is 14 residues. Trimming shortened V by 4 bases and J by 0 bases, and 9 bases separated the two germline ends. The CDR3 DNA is TGTGCCAGCAGTTGGGGCGCGGTGAACACTGAAGCTTTCTTT. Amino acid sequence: CASSWGAVNTEAFF.

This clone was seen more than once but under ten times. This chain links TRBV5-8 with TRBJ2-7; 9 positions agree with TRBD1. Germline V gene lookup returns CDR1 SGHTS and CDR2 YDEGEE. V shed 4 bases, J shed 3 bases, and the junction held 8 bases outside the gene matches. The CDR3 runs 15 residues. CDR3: CASSPWAGQGYEQYF. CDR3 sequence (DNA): TGTGCCAGCAGCCCATGGGCGGGACAGGGCTACGAGCAGTACTTC.

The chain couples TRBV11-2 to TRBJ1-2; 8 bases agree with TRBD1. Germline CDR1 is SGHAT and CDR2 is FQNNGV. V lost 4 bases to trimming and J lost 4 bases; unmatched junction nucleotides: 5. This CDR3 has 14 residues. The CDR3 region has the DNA TGTGCCAGCAGCTCCACGGACAGGGCCTATGGCTACACCTTC. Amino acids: CASSSTDRAYGYTF.

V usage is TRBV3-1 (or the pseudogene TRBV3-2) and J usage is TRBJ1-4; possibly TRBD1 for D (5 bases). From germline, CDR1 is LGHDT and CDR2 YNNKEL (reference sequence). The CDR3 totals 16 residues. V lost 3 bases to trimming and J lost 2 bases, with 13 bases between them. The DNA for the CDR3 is TGTGCCAGCAGCCAGACAGAAGGATTCACTAATGAAAAACTGTTTTTT. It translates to CASSQTEGFTNEKLFF.

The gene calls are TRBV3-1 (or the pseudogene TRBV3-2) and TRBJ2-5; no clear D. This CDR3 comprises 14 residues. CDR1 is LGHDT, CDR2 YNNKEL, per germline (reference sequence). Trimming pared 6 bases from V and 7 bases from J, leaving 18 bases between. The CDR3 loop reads CASSSNQAIWTQYF. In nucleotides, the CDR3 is TGTGCCAGCAGTTCAAACCAGGCAATTTGGACCCAGTACTTC.

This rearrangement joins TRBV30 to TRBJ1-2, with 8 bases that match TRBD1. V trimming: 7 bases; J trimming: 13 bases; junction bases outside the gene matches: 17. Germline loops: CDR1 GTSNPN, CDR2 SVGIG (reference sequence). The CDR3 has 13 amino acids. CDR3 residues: CASNPARQGLTTF. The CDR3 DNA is TGTGCCTCGAACCCCGCCCGACAGGGGCTTACCACCTTC.

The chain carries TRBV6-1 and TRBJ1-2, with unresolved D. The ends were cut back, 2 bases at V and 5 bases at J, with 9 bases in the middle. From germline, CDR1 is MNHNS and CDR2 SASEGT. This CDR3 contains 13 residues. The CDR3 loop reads CASSEQISYGYTF. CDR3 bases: TGTGCCAGCAGTGAACAGATCTCTTATGGCTACACCTTC.

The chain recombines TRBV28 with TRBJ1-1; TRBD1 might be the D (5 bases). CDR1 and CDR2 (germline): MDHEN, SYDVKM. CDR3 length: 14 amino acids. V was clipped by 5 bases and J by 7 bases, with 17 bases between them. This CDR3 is CASSPHLDSLEAFF. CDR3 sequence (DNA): TGTGCCAGCAGTCCACACCTTGACAGTCTTGAAGCTTTCTTT.